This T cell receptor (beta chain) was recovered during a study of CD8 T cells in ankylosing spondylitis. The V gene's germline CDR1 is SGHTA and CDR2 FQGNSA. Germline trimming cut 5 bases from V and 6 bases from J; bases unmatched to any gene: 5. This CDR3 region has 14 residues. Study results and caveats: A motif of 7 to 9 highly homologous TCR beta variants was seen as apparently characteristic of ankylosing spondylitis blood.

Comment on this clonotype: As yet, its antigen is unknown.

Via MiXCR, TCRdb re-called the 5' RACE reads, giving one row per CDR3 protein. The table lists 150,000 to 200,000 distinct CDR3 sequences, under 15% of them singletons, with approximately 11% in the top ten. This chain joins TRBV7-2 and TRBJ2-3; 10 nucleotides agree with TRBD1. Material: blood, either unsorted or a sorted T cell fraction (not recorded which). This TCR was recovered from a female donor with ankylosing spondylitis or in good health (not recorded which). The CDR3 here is CASSGGQGIDTQYF. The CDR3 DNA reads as TGTGCCAGCAGCGGGGGACAGGGGATCGATACGCAGTATTTT.